This T cell receptor (beta chain) was sequenced in a study of blood T cell repertoires in COVID-19. V lost 6 bases to trimming and J lost 3 bases, with 22 bases between them. Germline loops: CDR1 SEHNR, CDR2 FQNEAQ (reference sequence). The CDR3 is made up of 17 amino acids. Produced via immunoSEQ multiplex PCR; TCRdb's table is partial and in-frame only. The sample records approximately 130,000 clones, around 79% being singletons. Sequenced input: peripheral blood. The chain combines TRBV7-9 with TRBJ2-3; D is perhaps TRBD2 (6 bases). The clonotype originates from a man older than 75 with acute or convalescent COVID-19. The CDR3 DNA sequence: TGTGCCAGCAGTTACCCCGGGCCGGGGGATATTACAGATACGCAGTATTTT. The encoded protein is CASSYPGPGDITDTQYF.